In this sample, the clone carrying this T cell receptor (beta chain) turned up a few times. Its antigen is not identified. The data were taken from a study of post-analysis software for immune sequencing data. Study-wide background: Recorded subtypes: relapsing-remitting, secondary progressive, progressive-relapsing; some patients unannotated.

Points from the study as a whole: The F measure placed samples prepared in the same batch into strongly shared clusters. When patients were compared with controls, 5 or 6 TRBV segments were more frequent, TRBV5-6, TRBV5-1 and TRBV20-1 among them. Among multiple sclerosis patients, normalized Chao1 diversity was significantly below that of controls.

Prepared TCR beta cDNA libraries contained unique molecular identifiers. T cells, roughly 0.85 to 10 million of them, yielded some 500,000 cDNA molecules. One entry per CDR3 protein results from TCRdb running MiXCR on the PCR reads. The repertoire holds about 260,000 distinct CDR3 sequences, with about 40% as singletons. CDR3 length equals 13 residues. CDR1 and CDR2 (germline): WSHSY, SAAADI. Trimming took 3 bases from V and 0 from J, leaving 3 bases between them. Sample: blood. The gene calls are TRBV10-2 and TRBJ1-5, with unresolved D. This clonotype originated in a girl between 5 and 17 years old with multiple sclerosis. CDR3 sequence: CASSDDSNQPQHF. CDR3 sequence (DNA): TGCGCCAGCAGTGACGATAGCAATCAGCCCCAGCATTTT.